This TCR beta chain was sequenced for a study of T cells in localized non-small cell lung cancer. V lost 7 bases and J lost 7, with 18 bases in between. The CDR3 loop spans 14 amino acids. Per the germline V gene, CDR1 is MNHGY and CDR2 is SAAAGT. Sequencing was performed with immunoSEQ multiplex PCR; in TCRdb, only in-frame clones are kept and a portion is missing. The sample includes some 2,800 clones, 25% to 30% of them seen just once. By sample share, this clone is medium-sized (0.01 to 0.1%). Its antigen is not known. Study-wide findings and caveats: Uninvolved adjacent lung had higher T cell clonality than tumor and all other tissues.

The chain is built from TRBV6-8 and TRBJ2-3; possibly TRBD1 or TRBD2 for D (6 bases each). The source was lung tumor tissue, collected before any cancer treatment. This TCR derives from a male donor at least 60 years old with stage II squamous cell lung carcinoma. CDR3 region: CASNPLPGGHTQYF. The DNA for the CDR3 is TGTGCCAGCAACCCCTTGCCTGGGGGGCATACGCAGTATTTT.